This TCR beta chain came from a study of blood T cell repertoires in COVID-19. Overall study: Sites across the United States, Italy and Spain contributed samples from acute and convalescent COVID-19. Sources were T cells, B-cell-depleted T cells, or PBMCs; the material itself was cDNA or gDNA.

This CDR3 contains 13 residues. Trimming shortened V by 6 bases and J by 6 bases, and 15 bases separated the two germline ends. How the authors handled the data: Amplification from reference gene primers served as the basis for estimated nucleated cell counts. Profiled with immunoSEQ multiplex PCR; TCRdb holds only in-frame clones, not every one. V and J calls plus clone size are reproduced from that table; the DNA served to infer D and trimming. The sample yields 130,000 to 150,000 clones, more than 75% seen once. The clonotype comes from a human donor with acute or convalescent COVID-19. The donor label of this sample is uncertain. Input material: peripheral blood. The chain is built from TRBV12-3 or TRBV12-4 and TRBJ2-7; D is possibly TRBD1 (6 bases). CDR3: CASSLSQGREQYV. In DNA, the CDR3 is TGTGCCAGCAGCCTATCCCAGGGGCGCGAGCAGTACGTC.